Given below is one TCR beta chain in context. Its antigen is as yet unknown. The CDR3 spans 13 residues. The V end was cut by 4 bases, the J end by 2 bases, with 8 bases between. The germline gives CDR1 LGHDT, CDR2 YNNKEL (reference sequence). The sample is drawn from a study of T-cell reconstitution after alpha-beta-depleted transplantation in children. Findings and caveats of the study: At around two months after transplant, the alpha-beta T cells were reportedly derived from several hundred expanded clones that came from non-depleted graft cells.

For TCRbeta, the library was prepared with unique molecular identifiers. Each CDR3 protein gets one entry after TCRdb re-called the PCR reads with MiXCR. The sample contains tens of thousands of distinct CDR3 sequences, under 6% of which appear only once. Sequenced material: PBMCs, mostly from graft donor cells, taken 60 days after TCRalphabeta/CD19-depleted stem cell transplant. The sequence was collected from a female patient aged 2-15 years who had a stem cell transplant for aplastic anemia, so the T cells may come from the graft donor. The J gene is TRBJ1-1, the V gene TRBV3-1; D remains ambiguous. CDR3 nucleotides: TGTGCCAGCAGCCCCCGACTTAACACTGAAGCTTTCTTT. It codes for CASSPRLNTEAFF.